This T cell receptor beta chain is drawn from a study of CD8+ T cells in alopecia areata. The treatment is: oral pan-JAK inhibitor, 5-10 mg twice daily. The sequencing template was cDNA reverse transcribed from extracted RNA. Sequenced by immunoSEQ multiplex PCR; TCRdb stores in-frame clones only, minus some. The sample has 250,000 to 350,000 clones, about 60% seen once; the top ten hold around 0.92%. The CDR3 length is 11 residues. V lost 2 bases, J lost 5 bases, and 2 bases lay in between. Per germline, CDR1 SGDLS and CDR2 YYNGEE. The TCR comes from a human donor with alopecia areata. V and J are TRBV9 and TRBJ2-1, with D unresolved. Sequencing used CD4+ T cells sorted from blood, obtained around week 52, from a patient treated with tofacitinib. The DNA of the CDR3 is TGTGCCAGCAGCGTTAACAATGAGCAGTTCTTC. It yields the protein CASSVNNEQFF.